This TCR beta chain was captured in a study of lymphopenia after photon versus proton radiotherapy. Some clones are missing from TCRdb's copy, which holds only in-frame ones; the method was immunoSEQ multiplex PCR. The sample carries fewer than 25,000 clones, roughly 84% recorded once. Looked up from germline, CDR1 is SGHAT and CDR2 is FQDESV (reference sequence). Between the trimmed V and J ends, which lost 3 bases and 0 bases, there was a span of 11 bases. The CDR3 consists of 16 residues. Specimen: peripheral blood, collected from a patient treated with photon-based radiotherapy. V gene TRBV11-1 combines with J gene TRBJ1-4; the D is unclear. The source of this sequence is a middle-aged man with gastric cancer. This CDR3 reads CASSFPRGATNEKLFF. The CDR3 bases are TGTGCCAGCAGCTTTCCGCGGGGAGCAACTAATGAAAAACTGTTTTTT.